The source of this T cell receptor beta chain is a study of T-cell reconstitution after alpha-beta-depleted transplantation in children. Overall study findings and caveats: Surviving recipient T cells and intrathymic progenitors accounted for some patients' high TCRbeta diversity at day 60. Alpha-beta T cells about two months after transplant reportedly derived from several hundred expanded graft clones. By one year post-transplant, T-cell counts and diversity largely arose from T cells that were newly produced.

Unique molecular identifiers were incorporated into the prepared TCRbeta library. TCRdb recomputed calls from the PCR reads with MiXCR, one row per CDR3 protein. The table includes about 980,000 distinct CDR3 sequences, 25% to 30% detected once. The germline CDR1 and CDR2 sequences are SGHTA and FQGNSA. This CDR3 comprises 16 residues. With V trimmed by 0 bases and J by 8 bases, 10 bases remained unmatched. With respect to this clonotype: As yet, its antigen is unknown.

The rearrangement uses TRBV7-2 and TRBJ2-1; TRBD1 matches 7 bases. The receptor was isolated from a boy under two years old who had a stem cell transplant for SCID, so the T cells may come from the graft donor. The sequencing here drew on PBMCs, mostly from graft donor cells, taken 360 days after TCRalphabeta/CD19-depleted stem cell transplant. CDR3 sequence reads: CASSLAPSDRLDEQFF. The CDR3 DNA sequence: TGTGCCAGCAGCTTAGCGCCCTCGGACAGGCTGGATGAGCAGTTCTTC.